Shown below are 22 T cell receptor beta chains from a single sample sequenced in a study of Graves' ophthalmopathy and Graves' hyperthyroidism. The TCR beta CDR3 regions underwent amplification from RNA transcripts. RT-PCR was first run with HTBI primers, then multiplex PCR in a second round. TCRdb re-called the multiplex PCR reads with MiXCR, one entry per CDR3 protein. The data show under 350,000 distinct CDR3 sequences, 15% to 20% seen once. Sequencing was carried out using peripheral blood. These TCRs come from an adult man with Graves' ophthalmopathy.

Details on this clonotype: The junction does not match germline at one end; this may be a read error. V gene TRBV7-7 combines with J gene TRBJ2-2; 8 positions agree with TRBD1. The CDR3 runs 17 residues. Germline values: CDR1 SSHAT, CDR2 FNYEAQ (reference sequence). In DNA, the CDR3 is TGTGCTAGCAGCTTAACTTGGCAGGGGGCGCGTGGCGGGGAGCTGTTTTTT. Translated, it gives CASSLTWQGARGGELFF.

Concerning this clonotype: Germline and junction disagree at one end, which may indicate a read error. The chain joins TRBV30 to TRBJ1-5; D gene unclear. The V gene's germline CDR1 is GTSNPN and CDR2 SVGIG (reference sequence). The CDR3 spans 13 residues. CDR3 sequence: CAWSMQDDQPQRF. Here the CDR3 DNA reads TGTGCCTGGAGTATGCAGGACGATCAGCCCCAGCGTTTT.

This clonotype was seen many times. This chain connects TRBV2 to TRBJ1-5; 9 bases are shared with TRBD1. The CDR3 is made up of 14 amino acids. CDR1 and CDR2 from the germline V gene are SNHLY and FYNNEI. With 8 bases clipped from V and 2 bases from J, the junction kept 4 bases outside the gene matches. The CDR3 region is CASARDRGNQPQHF. The DNA for the CDR3 is TGTGCCAGCGCCCGGGACAGGGGCAATCAGCCCCAGCATTTT.

This clonotype was observed at least ten times. V gene TRBV6-5 combines with J gene TRBJ1-5; no definite D call. This CDR3 is 15 amino acids long. V lost 7 bases and J lost 5, with 18 bases in between. Germline values: CDR1 MNHEY, CDR2 SVGAGI. The CDR3 nucleotides read TGTGCCAGCATCAAGTCGTGGGCGAGGGATCAGCCCCAGCATTTT. This encodes CASIKSWARDQPQHF.

This clonotype was found many times. The rearrangement uses TRBV5-1 and TRBJ2-7; D remains ambiguous. The CDR3 loop spans 12 amino acids. V shed 4 bases and J shed 6 bases, with 11 bases lying between them. Germline loops: CDR1 SGHRS, CDR2 YFSETQ. As DNA, the CDR3 is TGCGCCAGCAGCGCGGATTGGGCCGAGCAGTACTTC. Amino acids: CASSADWAEQYF.

For this clonotype: This likely comes from a read error, as the CDR3 has no conserved phenylalanine or tryptophan at its end. V usage is TRBV11-2 and J usage is TRBJ2-5, with D maybe TRBD1 (5 bases). V was clipped by 4 bases and J by 5 bases, with 14 bases between them. Germline V lookup: CDR1 SGHAT, CDR2 FQNNGV. The CDR3 loop spans 14 amino acids. DNA for the CDR3: TGTGCCAGCAGCTCCCACAGGCTCTTGGAGACCCAGTACTCC. Its translation is CASSSHRLLETQYS.

This clonotype was counted at least ten times. The rearrangement links TRBV7-2 to TRBJ2-5; D assignment may be TRBD1 or TRBD2 (5 bases each). Germline V gene lookup returns CDR1 SGHTA and CDR2 FQGNSA. The V end was cut by 5 bases, the J end by 5 bases, with 18 bases between. The CDR3 loop spans 15 amino acids. For the CDR3, the DNA is TGTGCCAGCAGCCTAGGGACCGTGTCCGGGGAGACCCAGTACTTC. The encoded protein is CASSLGTVSGETQYF.

This clonotype showed up many times. The J gene is TRBJ2-2, the V gene TRBV19; D is unclear. V gave up 3 bases and J gave up 8 bases, with 10 bases separating them. CDR1 LNHDA and CDR2 SQIVND come from the germline V gene (reference sequence). The CDR3 consists of 13 residues. As DNA, the CDR3 is TGTGCCAGTAGTATGGCTATCCAGGGGGAGCTGTTTTTT. Amino acid sequence: CASSMAIQGELFF.

This clonotype was recorded many times. The rearrangement joins TRBV15 to TRBJ1-1; the D is unclear. The V and J ends lost 8 bases and 1 base respectively, with 14 bases between them. Germline CDR1 is LNHNV and CDR2 is YYDKDF (reference sequence). The CDR3 runs to 14 residues. This CDR3 is CATQRLGTNTEAFF. The CDR3, as DNA: TGTGCCACCCAACGACTGGGAACGAACACTGAAGCTTTCTTT.

This clonotype has just a few counts. The rearrangement joins TRBV30 to TRBJ2-5; 15 nucleotides agree with TRBD2. Germline V gene lookup returns CDR1 GTSNPN and CDR2 SVGIG (reference sequence). There are 18 residues in the CDR3. The V gene end was trimmed by 2 bases and the J gene end by 3 bases; junction bases not matched to a gene: 10. The chain's CDR3 is CAWSRGLAGGPFEETQYF. CDR3 sequence (DNA): TGTGCCTGGAGTCGAGGACTAGCGGGGGGGCCGTTTGAAGAGACCCAGTACTTC.

This clonotype has ten or more counts. V and J are TRBV4-1 and TRBJ2-7; 9 positions match TRBD1. Trimming removed 0 bases from V and 3 bases from J; junction bases left unmatched: 6. Germline CDR1 MGHRA, CDR2 YSYEKL. CDR3 length equals 16 residues. The CDR3 protein is CASSQEWGTGNYEQYF. The CDR3 DNA sequence: TGCGCCAGCAGCCAAGAATGGGGGACAGGGAACTACGAGCAGTACTTC.

This clonotype was observed many times. J is TRBJ1-1 and V is TRBV9; tentatively, D is TRBD1 (5 bases). The CDR3 spans 14 residues. V was shortened by 2 bases and J by 3 bases, with 11 bases between the two germline ends. Per germline, CDR1 SGDLS and CDR2 YYNGEE. CDR3 DNA sequence: TGTGCCAGCAGCGTCAGGGTCGCGGACACTGAAGCTTTCTTT. This sequence encodes CASSVRVADTEAFF.

This clonotype was recorded at least ten times. The V and J genes are TRBV5-1 and TRBJ2-2, with D possibly called TRBD1 or TRBD2 (5 bases each). Trimming took 2 bases from V and 0 from J, leaving 17 bases between them. Germline V lookup: CDR1 SGHRS, CDR2 YFSETQ. The CDR3 contains 18 residues. CDR3: CASSLPPRDPSNTGELFF. In DNA form, the CDR3 reads TGCGCCAGCAGCTTACCGCCCCGGGACCCCTCGAACACCGGGGAGCTGTTTTTT.

For this clonotype: Compared with germline, one end of the junction differs, possibly owing to a read error. V gene TRBV7-3 combines with J gene TRBJ1-3, with a weak D call TRBD1 (5 bases). Germline V CDR1 and CDR2: SGHTA, FQGTGA. This CDR3 comprises 15 residues. The DNA for the CDR3 is TGTGTCAGCAGCTTAACGCAGGGCTCTGGAAACACCATATATTTT. Residues: CVSSLTQGSGNTIYF.

This clonotype was seen many times. J is TRBJ1-1 and V is TRBV28; 7 bases align to TRBD1. The CDR3 is 15 residues long. Germline-derived CDR1 and CDR2 are MDHEN and SYDVKM. The V gene end was trimmed by 5 bases and the J gene end by 6 bases; junction bases not matched to a gene: 12. CDR3 nucleotides: TGTGCCAGCAGTCGCTACCGGGGACAGAATGCTGAAGCTTTCTTT. This sequence encodes CASSRYRGQNAEAFF.

This clonotype occurred many times. This chain links TRBV6-5 with TRBJ1-2; 8 positions agree with TRBD1. CDR1 is MNHEY and CDR2 is SVGAGI in the germline V gene. This CDR3 has 13 amino acids. V lost 4 bases to trimming and J lost 10 bases; unmatched junction nucleotides: 8. CDR3 in DNA: TGTGCCAGCAGTTTACAGGGGGATGAGCACTACACCTTC. It translates to CASSLQGDEHYTF.

This clonotype was picked up many times. V usage is TRBV19 and J usage is TRBJ1-5; the D is unclear. CDR1 and CDR2 from the germline V gene are LNHDA and SQIVND (reference sequence). There are 16 residues in the CDR3. Trimming shortened V by 2 bases and J by 7 bases, and 18 bases separated the two germline ends. The CDR3 DNA reads TGTGCCAGTAGTATACGGAGGACCTCCCGGTGGCAGCCCCAGCATTTT. Translation gives CASSIRRTSRWQPQHF. The entire variable domain, with the rest obtained from reference TRBV19 and TRBJ1-5, is as follows: DGGITQSPKYLFRKEGQNVTLSCEQNLNHDAMYWYRQDPGQGLRLIYYSQIVNDFQKGDIAEGYSVSREKKESFPLTVTSAQKNPTAFYLCASSIRRTSRWQPQHFGDGTRLSIL.

This clonotype was counted at least ten times. V usage is TRBV2 and J usage is TRBJ1-1; 7 nucleotides match TRBD1. This CDR3 contains 13 residues. Trimming took 6 bases from V and 13 from J; bases not matched to a gene: 14. Germline CDR1 is SNHLY and CDR2 is FYNNEI. CDR3 nucleotide sequence: TGTGCCAGCAGGGGACCTCCGGGACAGTCTATTTTCTTT. It specifies CASRGPPGQSIFF.

Ten or more counts support this clonotype. This CDR3 is CSVERDRGPNYGYTF. The CDR3 region has the DNA TGCAGCGTTGAAAGGGACAGGGGTCCAAACTATGGCTACACCTTC. The chain carries TRBV29-1 and TRBJ1-2; 10 bases align to TRBD1. Germline V gene lookup returns CDR1 SQVTM and CDR2 ANQGSEA. The CDR3 runs to 15 residues. Trimming removed 2 bases from V and 2 bases from J; junction bases left unmatched: 5.

In its sample, this clonotype was seen many times. V usage is TRBV27 and J usage is TRBJ1-2, with D perhaps matching TRBD1 (5 bases). Germline-derived CDR1 and CDR2 are MNHEY and SMNVEV (reference sequence). The CDR3 has 13 residues. The V end was cut by 7 bases, the J end by 0 bases, with 9 bases between. The CDR3 DNA reads as TGTGCCAGCATGAGGGGTCCTAACTATGGCTACACCTTC. This codes for CASMRGPNYGYTF.

This clonotype showed up many times. The chain combines TRBV6-5 with TRBJ2-7; D may match TRBD1 or TRBD2 (5 bases each). This CDR3 is 16 amino acids long. Germline values: CDR1 MNHEY, CDR2 SVGAGI. V lost 6 bases and J 2 bases, leaving 20 bases between the germline ends. In DNA, the CDR3 is TGTGCCAGCAGCCAAGACGGGGCAGGCCTCACCTACGAGCAGTACTTC. It is translated as CASSQDGAGLTYEQYF.

The chain couples TRBV27 to TRBJ1-2; 9 bases are shared with TRBD1. V lost 6 bases, J lost 3 bases, and 8 bases stayed unmatched. The CDR3 covers 15 residues. The V gene's germline CDR1 is MNHEY and CDR2 SMNVEV (reference sequence). For the CDR3, the DNA is TGTGCCAGCAGGGGTCCGGGACAGGGCTACTATGGCTACACCTTC. Translated: CASRGPGQGYYGYTF.